This passage covers 25 T cell receptor beta chains from one sample sequenced in a study of blood T cell repertoires in COVID-19. Sequencing was performed with immunoSEQ multiplex PCR; in TCRdb, only in-frame clones are kept and a portion is missing. This table holds 300,000 to 350,000 clones, roughly nine tenths found once. What was sequenced was peripheral blood. These TCRs come from a woman aged 25 to 39 with COVID-19, enrolled during active disease.

This clone appeared a few times. The chain combines TRBV7-9 with TRBJ1-1, with D perhaps TRBD1 (6 bases). This CDR3 contains 14 residues. V gave up 3 bases and J gave up 3 bases, with 11 bases separating them. The germline CDR1 and CDR2 sequences are SEHNR and FQNEAQ (reference sequence). The CDR3 DNA is TGTGCCAGCAGCTTGGGGGCGCGGGACACTGAAGCTTTCTTT. The encoded protein is CASSLGARDTEAFF.

This clone came up many times. The chain carries TRBV6-5 and TRBJ2-7; D possibly corresponds to TRBD2 (6 bases). The ends were cut back, 6 bases at V and 6 bases at J, with 21 bases in the middle. This CDR3 is 15 amino acids long. The germline gives CDR1 MNHEY, CDR2 SVGAGI. The CDR3 nucleotides read TGTGCCAGCAGCCTCGCTTCGGGAGACAAGATCGAGCAGTACTTC. Its translation: CASSLASGDKIEQYF.

This clone appeared once. The CDR3 sequence is CASSSRGGYGSYEQYF. The DNA for the CDR3 is TGTGCCAGTAGTTCCAGGGGTGGCTATGGGTCCTACGAGCAGTACTTC. J is TRBJ2-7 and V is TRBV19; D is possibly TRBD1 (6 bases). CDR3 length: 16 residues. The V and J ends lost 5 bases and 1 base respectively, with 18 bases between them. Germline V lookup: CDR1 LNHDA, CDR2 SQIVND (reference sequence).

The chain recombines TRBV7-8 with TRBJ2-1; 8 bases align to TRBD2. J lost 5 bases, V lost 5 bases, and 17 bases had no gene match. CDR1 is SGHVS, CDR2 FQNEAQ, per germline. The CDR3 has 18 amino acids. CDR3 sequence reads: CASSPRASISGTHNEQFF. Written as DNA, the CDR3 is TGTGCCAGCAGCCCCCGCGCGTCGATTAGCGGGACTCACAATGAGCAGTTCTTC.

The V call is TRBV6-1, the J call TRBJ2-3; a possible D gene is TRBD2 (6 bases). The CDR3 totals 15 residues. The germline V gene has CDR1 MNHNS and CDR2 SASEGT. Trimming took off 2 bases at V and 0 bases at J, with 9 bases between the two ends. This CDR3 is CASSEWDSSTDTQYF. As DNA, the CDR3 is TGTGCCAGCAGTGAATGGGACTCCAGCACAGATACGCAGTATTTT.

The chain recombines TRBV28 with TRBJ1-1; 10 positions agree with TRBD1. V shed 4 bases, J shed 6 bases, and the junction held 8 bases outside the gene matches. Germline lookup yields CDR1 MDHEN and CDR2 SYDVKM. The CDR3 spans 15 residues. CDR3 bases: TGTGCCAGCAGTTACTCCGGGACAGGGGAGTCTGAAGCTTTCTTT. This sequence encodes CASSYSGTGESEAFF.

The chain is built from TRBV6-5 and TRBJ2-6; D gene unclear. The germline V and J ends were trimmed by 6 bases and 1 base, with 10 bases remaining between them. Germline V gene data show CDR1 as MNHEY and CDR2 as SVGAGI. The CDR3 covers 15 residues. For the CDR3, the DNA is TGTGCCAGCAGGCCACATAAATCTGGGGCCAACGTCCTGACTTTC. Translated, it gives CASRPHKSGANVLTF.

This chain joins TRBV6-4 and TRBJ2-1, with D perhaps TRBD2 (5 bases). The germline CDR1 and CDR2 sequences are MRHNA and SNTAGT. The CDR3 covers 13 residues. Trimming took 5 bases from V and 6 from J, leaving 11 bases between them. In DNA, the CDR3 is TGTGCCAGCAGTCGAGATGGAGGCAATGAGCAGTTCTTC. Protein sequence: CASSRDGGNEQFF.

This chain uses TRBV6-5 with TRBJ2-7, with a tentative D call TRBD1 (5 bases). The germline gives CDR1 MNHEY, CDR2 SVGAGI. Trimming stripped 4 bases from V and 1 base from J, with 11 bases between. This CDR3 is built from 14 residues. This CDR3 is CASSWGADSYEQYF. The CDR3 nucleotides are TGTGCCAGCAGTTGGGGCGCGGATTCCTACGAGCAGTACTTC.

In this sample, this clone turned up once. The junction departs from germline at one end; a sequencing error may be responsible. The chain couples TRBV10-3 to TRBJ1-5; the match to TRBD1 covers 10 bases. This CDR3 has 15 residues. Germline V gives CDR1 ENHRY, CDR2 SYGVKD. The CDR3 loop reads CATSEATGGVQPQHF. The CDR3 region has the DNA TGTGCCACCAGTGAGGCGACAGGGGGCGTTCAGCCCCAGCATTTT.

The chain recombines TRBV5-5 with TRBJ1-6, with D possibly being TRBD1 (6 bases). The CDR3 runs 15 residues. V gave up 3 bases and J gave up 5 bases, with 12 bases separating them. Germline CDR1 is SGHKS and CDR2 is YYEKEE (reference sequence). Written as DNA, the CDR3 is TGTGCCAGCAGCTCGGACAGAGGAGATAATTCACCCCTCCACTTT. Its translation: CASSSDRGDNSPLHF.

This clone is a singleton in its sample. This chain joins TRBV29-1 and TRBJ1-1, with 7 bases that match TRBD1. Trimming took 7 bases from V and 1 from J; bases not matched to a gene: 9. The V gene's germline CDR1 is SQVTM and CDR2 ANQGSEA. CDR3 length equals 14 residues. CDR3 sequence reads: CSGDSAPSNTEAFF. Written as DNA, the CDR3 is TGCAGCGGGGACAGTGCCCCCTCGAACACTGAAGCTTTCTTT. Combining the CDR3 with reference TRBV29-1 and TRBJ1-1 gives the whole variable domain SAVISQKPSRDICQRGTSLTIQCQVDSQVTMMFWYRQQPGQSLTLIATANQGSEATYESGFVIDKFPISRPNLTFSTLTVSNMSPEDSSIYLCSGDSAPSNTEAFFGQGTRLTVV.

The V and J genes are TRBV5-1 and TRBJ1-3, with 7 bases identical to TRBD1. CDR3 length: 14 amino acids. V lost 5 bases to trimming and J lost 4 bases; unmatched junction nucleotides: 6. CDR1 is SGHRS and CDR2 is YFSETQ in the germline V gene. The CDR3 DNA sequence: TGCGCCAGCAGGGGGGACAGCGCGGGAAACACCATATATTTT. It translates to CASRGDSAGNTIYF.

The genes are TRBV4-1 and TRBJ2-3; TRBD2 matches 10 bases. The CDR3 sequence is 16 residues long. Germline values: CDR1 MGHRA, CDR2 YSYEKL. V dropped 6 bases and J dropped 3; count of bases not matched to a gene: 9. Written as DNA, the CDR3 is TGCGCCAGCAGATTTACAACTAGCGGGGCGACAGATACGCAGTATTTT. This sequence encodes CASRFTTSGATDTQYF.

This clone appeared once. This sequence joins TRBV29-1 and TRBJ2-5; no firm D call. Trimming removed 4 bases from V and 2 bases from J, with 8 bases in between. The V gene's germline CDR1 is SQVTM and CDR2 ANQGSEA. The CDR3 covers 12 residues. The CDR3 protein is CSVVSIQETQYF. CDR3 nucleotide sequence: TGCAGCGTTGTGTCCATTCAAGAGACCCAGTACTTC.

The chain employs TRBV9 and TRBJ1-2; D is unclear. Trimming removed 3 bases at V and 1 base at J, with 13 bases between. The CDR3 sequence is 15 residues long. Germline V CDR1 and CDR2: SGDLS, YYNGEE. The CDR3 region is CASSGQGGYNYGYTF. The CDR3 region has the DNA TGTGCCAGCAGCGGCCAAGGAGGTTATAACTATGGCTACACCTTC.

The CDR3 bases are TGCGCCAGCAGCTTGTTTTCAAACACTGAAGCTTTCTTT. As protein: CASSLFSNTEAFF. The chain couples TRBV5-1 to TRBJ1-1; no clear D. CDR3 size: 13 residues. Looked up from germline, CDR1 is SGHRS and CDR2 is YFSETQ. V was shortened by 1 base and J by 2 bases, with 6 bases between the two germline ends.

V gene TRBV7-9 combines with J gene TRBJ2-7; 7 nucleotides agree with TRBD2. V lost 0 bases to trimming and J lost 2 bases; unmatched junction nucleotides: 1. CDR1 is SEHNR and CDR2 is FQNEAQ in the germline V gene (reference sequence). The length of the CDR3 is 14 residues. CDR3 bases: TGTGCCAGCAGCTTAGCGGGAGGGACCTACGAGCAGTACTTC. Its protein is CASSLAGGTYEQYF.

This clone was found once. CDR3 DNA sequence: TGTGCCAGCAGACCGGAGCGGGACACTGAAGCTTTCTTT. Residues: CASRPERDTEAFF. The chain uses TRBV11-2 and TRBJ1-1; D uncertain. CDR1 and CDR2 from the germline V gene are SGHAT and FQNNGV. This CDR3 region has 13 residues. V gave up 6 bases and J gave up 3 bases, with 11 bases separating them.

V is TRBV9 and J is TRBJ1-4; no firm D call. The length of the CDR3 is 15 residues. The germline V and J ends were trimmed by 0 bases and 7 bases, with 13 bases remaining between them. Germline V gene sequence: CDR1 SGDLS, CDR2 YYNGEE. Written as DNA, the CDR3 is TGTGCCAGCAGCGTAGGGGAGGGTTGGAGTGAAAAACTGTTTTTT. As protein: CASSVGEGWSEKLFF.

This chain connects TRBV5-1 to TRBJ1-1; perhaps TRBD1 as D (6 bases). Trimming left V 1 base short and J 1 base short, with 11 bases between. This CDR3 is 15 amino acids long. Germline CDR1 is SGHRS and CDR2 is YFSETQ. The CDR3 reads CASSLQGGENTEAFF. The CDR3 nucleotides read TGCGCCAGCAGCTTGCAAGGGGGAGAGAACACTGAAGCTTTCTTT.

V usage is TRBV19 and J usage is TRBJ2-3; D remains unclear. The germline V gene has CDR1 LNHDA and CDR2 SQIVND (reference sequence). There are 13 residues in the CDR3. Trimming left V 5 bases short and J 0 bases short, with 6 bases between. This CDR3 reads CASSLLSTDTQYF. Written as DNA, the CDR3 is TGTGCCAGTAGTCTTCTGAGCACAGATACGCAGTATTTT.

The V and J genes are TRBV19 and TRBJ2-1; TRBD2 aligns across 10 bases. The CDR3 totals 16 residues. Looked up from germline, CDR1 is LNHDA and CDR2 is SQIVND (reference sequence). V trimming: 5 bases; J trimming: 2 bases; junction bases outside the gene matches: 6. CDR3 bases: TGTGCCAGTAGTGGCTCTAGCGGGAGCCCCTACAATGAGCAGTTCTTC. It specifies CASSGSSGSPYNEQFF.

This clone has more than one count but fewer than ten. The sample has other DNA sequences that encode this CDR3 too. This chain joins TRBV19 and TRBJ1-2; tentative D call: TRBD1 (6 bases). Trimming removed 6 bases at V and 5 bases at J, with 13 bases between. Germline V gene data show CDR1 as LNHDA and CDR2 as SQIVND (reference sequence). CDR3 length equals 13 residues. CDR3 nucleotides: TGTGCCAGTAGCGTACAGGGCTTATATGGCTACACCTTC. Its protein product is CASSVQGLYGYTF.

V is TRBV7-9 and J is TRBJ1-1; 10 positions match TRBD1. J gave up 6 bases and V 5 bases, and 15 bases lay outside the gene matches. Germline-derived CDR1 and CDR2 are SEHNR and FQNEAQ (reference sequence). This CDR3 comprises 17 residues. The CDR3: CASSPPGTGDWGAEAFF. CDR3 DNA sequence: TGTGCCAGCAGCCCCCCCGGGACAGGGGACTGGGGGGCTGAAGCTTTCTTT.